This TCR beta chain comes out of a study of T-cell reconstitution after alpha-beta-depleted transplantation in children. This CDR3 has 14 amino acids. J lost 4 bases, V lost 3 bases, and 8 bases had no gene match. The germline V gene encodes CDR1 DFQATT and CDR2 SNEGSKA (reference sequence). This clonotype has just a few counts. Unique molecular identifiers tagged the TCRbeta library. TCRdb itself ran the PCR reads through MiXCR, one entry per CDR3 protein. In the table there are 550,000 to 600,000 distinct CDR3 sequences, more than 20% of which are singletons. The chain links TRBV20-1 to TRBJ1-1; 7 nucleotides match TRBD1. The material was PBMCs, mostly from graft donor cells, obtained 360 days after TCRalphabeta/CD19-depleted stem cell transplant. The source is a boy younger than two who had a stem cell transplant for acute myeloid leukemia, so the T cells may come from the graft donor. CDR3 sequence reads: CSASRVGQSTEAFF. CDR3 DNA sequence: TGCAGTGCTAGCCGAGTGGGACAGAGCACTGAAGCTTTCTTT.